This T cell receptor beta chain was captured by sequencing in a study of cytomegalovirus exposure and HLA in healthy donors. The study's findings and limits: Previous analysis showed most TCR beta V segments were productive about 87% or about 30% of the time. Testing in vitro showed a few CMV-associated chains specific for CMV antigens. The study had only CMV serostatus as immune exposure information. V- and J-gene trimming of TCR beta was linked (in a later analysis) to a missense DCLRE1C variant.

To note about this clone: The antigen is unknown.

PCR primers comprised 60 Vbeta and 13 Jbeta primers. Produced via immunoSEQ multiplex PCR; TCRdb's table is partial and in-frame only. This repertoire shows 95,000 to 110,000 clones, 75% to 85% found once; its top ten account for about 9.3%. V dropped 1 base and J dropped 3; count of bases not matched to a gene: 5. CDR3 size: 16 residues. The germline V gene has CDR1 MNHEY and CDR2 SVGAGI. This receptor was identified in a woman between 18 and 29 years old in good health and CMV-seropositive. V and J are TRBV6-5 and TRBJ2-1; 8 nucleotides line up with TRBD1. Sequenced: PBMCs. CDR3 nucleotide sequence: TGTGCCAGCAGTTACTTCGTGGACAGGGTCTACAATGAGCAGTTCTTC. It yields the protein CASSYFVDRVYNEQFF.